Listed below are T cell receptor beta chains from one sample, sequenced in a study of blood T cell repertoires in COVID-19. Sequencing used immunoSEQ multiplex PCR; TCRdb keeps in-frame clones, though not all of them. Of some 130,000 clones listed, approximately 89% were seen once; the top ten hold 10%. The specimen was peripheral blood. The receptors come from a man between 50 and 59 years old with acute or convalescent COVID-19. CDR3s leave out the opening cysteine and the closing phenylalanine or tryptophan.

>TRBJ2-7|TRBV5-4|14
ASSSSATSGSYEQY
>TRBJ2-1|TRBV28|13
ASSPRDYYRSEQF
>TRBJ1-1|TRBV11-2|12
ASSFPGTAIEAF
>TRBJ1-4|TRBV28|13
ASSSPGEVNEKLF
>TRBJ2-7|TRBV6-5|11
ASSLAASYEQY
>TRBJ2-2|TRBV10-1|9
ASRGSGELF
>TRBJ2-3|TRBV13|13
ASSFSGGAADTQY
>TRBJ1-3|TRBV6-1|13
ASSDPGSSGNTIY
>TRBJ1-4|TRBV4-1|13
ASSQLQGTGEKLF
>TRBJ1-4|TRBV27|12
ASQRVGTNEKLF
>TRBJ1-2|TRBV21-1|19
ASSKPPIRVRDKTPPYGYT
>TRBJ2-3|TRBV12-3/TRBV12-4|11
ASSLGRVDTQY
>TRBJ2-2|TRBV7-3|12
ASTPDRNTGELF
>TRBJ2-6|TRBV29-1|10
SVRDRDTVLT
>TRBJ1-2|TRBV2|12
ASSRGVLNYGYT
>TRBJ1-2|TRBV30|15
AWSVQGQTGANYGYT
>TRBJ1-5|TRBV6-5|12
ASRGQHSNQPQH
>TRBJ2-5|TRBV5-4|14
ASSLIFGSPSETQY
>TRBJ2-5|TRBV6-5|11
ATSGTGREAQY
>TRBJ2-2|TRBV7-7|13
ASSLNPGGTGELF
>TRBJ2-7|TRBV28|11
ASSFRPPREQY
>TRBJ1-2|TRBV5-8|13
ASSTGQGRDYGYT
>TRBJ1-1|TRBV6-5|11
ASSPRQGSGAF
>TRBJ1-2|TRBV19|13
ATEGQREANYGYT
>TRBJ1-2|TRBV9|9
ASRQAMSYT
>TRBJ2-1|TRBV5-1|15
ASSLTSGQGTYNEQF
>TRBJ2-7|TRBV5-6|13
ASSPRSGQAYEQY
>TRBJ2-1|TRBV27|12
ASKGGSSYNEQF
>TRBJ1-1|TRBV2|12
ASSVTFMNTEAF
>TRBJ1-3|TRBV18|14
ASSPGQLSSGNTIY
>TRBJ1-3|TRBV5-1|12
ASSLVGRVDTIY
>TRBJ2-7|TRBV28|10
ASSLAEMVQY
>TRBJ1-5|TRBV11-2|12
ASSDKNPNQPQH
>TRBJ2-7|TRBV18|12
ASSPGATRYEQY
>TRBJ2-7|TRBV5-1|13
ASSQQGQGGDEQY
>TRBJ2-7|TRBV2|11
ASSSITGGPAS
>TRBJ2-2|TRBV6-5|13
ASSSGQGRAGELF
>TRBJ2-2|TRBV11-2|13
ASSFRVGNTGELF
>TRBJ1-1|TRBV2|14
ASSAWVEGLNTEAF
>TRBJ1-2|TRBV7-3|13
ASSSGTGEGYGYT
>TRBJ2-5|TRBV6-5|13
ASSIDTGHGETQY
>TRBJ2-4|TRBV6-2/TRBV6-3|10
ASSYGPGRGY
>TRBJ2-5|TRBV7-8|13
ASSYGWGGRETQY
>TRBJ1-1|TRBV6-4|11
ASSETLNTEAF
>TRBJ1-5|TRBV10-2|12
ASGQGTSNQPQH
>TRBJ2-5|TRBV7-8|15
ASSSRAGRDPWETQY
>TRBJ2-5|TRBV6-5|13
ASNSGTGGSETQY
>TRBJ2-7|TRBV24-1|13
ATSAPGQGSHEQY
>TRBJ2-3|TRBV15|12
ATEDKTSTDTQY
>TRBJ1-5|TRBV4-1|18
ASSRWSQWPPGQGYQPQH